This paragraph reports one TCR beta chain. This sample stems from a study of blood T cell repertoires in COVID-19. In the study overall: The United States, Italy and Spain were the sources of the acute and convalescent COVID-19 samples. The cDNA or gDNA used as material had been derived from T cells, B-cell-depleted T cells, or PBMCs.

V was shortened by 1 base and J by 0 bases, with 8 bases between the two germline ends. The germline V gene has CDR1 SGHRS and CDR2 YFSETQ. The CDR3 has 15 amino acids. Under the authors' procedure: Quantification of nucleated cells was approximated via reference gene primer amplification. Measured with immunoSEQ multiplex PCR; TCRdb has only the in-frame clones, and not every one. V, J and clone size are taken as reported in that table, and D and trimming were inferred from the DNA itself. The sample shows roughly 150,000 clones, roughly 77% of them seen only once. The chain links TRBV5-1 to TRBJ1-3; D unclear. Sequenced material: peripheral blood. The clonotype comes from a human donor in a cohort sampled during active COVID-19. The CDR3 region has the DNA TGCGCCAGCAGCTTGCAACCGAGCTCTGGAAACACCATATATTTT. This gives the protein CASSLQPSSGNTIYF. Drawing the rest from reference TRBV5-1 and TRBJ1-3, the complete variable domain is KAGVTQTPRYLIKTRGQQVTLSCSPISGHRSVSWYQQTPGQGLQFLFEYFSETQRNKGNFPGRFSGRQFSNSRSEMNVSTLELGDSALYLCASSLQPSSGNTIYFGEGSWLTVV.